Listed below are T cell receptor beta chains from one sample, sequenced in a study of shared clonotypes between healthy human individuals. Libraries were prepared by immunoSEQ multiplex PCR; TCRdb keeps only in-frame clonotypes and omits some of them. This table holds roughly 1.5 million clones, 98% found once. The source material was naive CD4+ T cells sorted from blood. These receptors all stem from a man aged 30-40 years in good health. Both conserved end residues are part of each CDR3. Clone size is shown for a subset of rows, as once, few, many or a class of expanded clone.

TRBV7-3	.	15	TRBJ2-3	CASSLGLGMGDTQYF
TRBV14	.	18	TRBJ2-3	CASSQDSGLAGVADTQYF
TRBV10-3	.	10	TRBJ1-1	CAIGTDEAFF
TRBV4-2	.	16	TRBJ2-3	CASSQRTASVSDTQYF
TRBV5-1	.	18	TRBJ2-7	CASSLRSGTTLSTYEQYF
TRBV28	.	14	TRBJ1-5	CASTPRVYNQPQHF
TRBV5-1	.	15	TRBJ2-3	CASSLEFGSTDTQYF
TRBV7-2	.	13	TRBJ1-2	CASSFGTAAGYTF
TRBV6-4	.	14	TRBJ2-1	CASTASGRWNEQFF
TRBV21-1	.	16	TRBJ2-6	CASSKVVDSGANVLTF
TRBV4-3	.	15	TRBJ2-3	CASSQGTPRTDTQYF
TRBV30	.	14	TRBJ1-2	CAWSVRRDSYGYTF
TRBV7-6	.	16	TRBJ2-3	CASSLESGRGTDTQYF
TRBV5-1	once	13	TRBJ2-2	CASSLKESGELFF
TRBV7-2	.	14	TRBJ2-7	CASSSASGVYEQYF
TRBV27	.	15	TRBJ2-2	CASSPTSGNTGELFF